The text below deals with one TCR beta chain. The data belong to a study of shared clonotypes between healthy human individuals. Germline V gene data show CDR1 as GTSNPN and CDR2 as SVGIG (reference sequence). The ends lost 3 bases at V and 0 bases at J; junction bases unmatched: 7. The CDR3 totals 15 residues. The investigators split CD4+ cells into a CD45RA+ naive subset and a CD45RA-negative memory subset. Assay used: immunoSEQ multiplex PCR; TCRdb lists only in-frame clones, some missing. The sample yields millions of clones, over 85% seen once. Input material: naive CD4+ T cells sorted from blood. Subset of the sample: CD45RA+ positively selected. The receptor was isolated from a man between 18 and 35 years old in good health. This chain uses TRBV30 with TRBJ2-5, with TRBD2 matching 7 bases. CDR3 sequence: CAWSGPGTNQETQYF. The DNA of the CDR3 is TGTGCCTGGAGCGGCCCCGGGACTAACCAAGAGACCCAGTACTTC.